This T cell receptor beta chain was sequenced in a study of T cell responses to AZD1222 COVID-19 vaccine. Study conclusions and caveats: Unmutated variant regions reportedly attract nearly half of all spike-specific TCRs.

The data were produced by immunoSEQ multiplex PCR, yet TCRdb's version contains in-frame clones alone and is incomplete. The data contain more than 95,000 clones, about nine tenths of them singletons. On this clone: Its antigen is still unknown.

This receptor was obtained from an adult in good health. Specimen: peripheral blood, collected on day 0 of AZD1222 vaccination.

CDR3 DNA sequence: TGTGCCAGCAGTTACTCCCAGGGGGCAAATTCACCCCTCCACTTT. It translates to CASSYSQGANSPLHF. The J gene is TRBJ1-6, the V gene TRBV6-5; 8 bases are shared with TRBD1. V was pared by 0 bases and J by 7 bases, with 2 bases of the junction left unmatched. Per the germline V gene, CDR1 is MNHEY and CDR2 is SVGAGI. The CDR3 sequence is 15 residues long.